A single sample gave rise to the 14 T cell receptor beta chains below, sequenced in a study of persistence of HIV-infected CD4 T cells. The antigens these receptors bind are not known. The immunoSEQ assay was version 4, run in survey mode. Assay used: immunoSEQ multiplex PCR; TCRdb lists only in-frame clones, some missing. The sample holds 30,000 to 35,000 clones, roughly 82% seen once. Overlapping HIV-1 Gag 15-mer peptides at approximately 1 ug per peptide per mL were used. Memory cells lacking CD40L and CD69 with high CD45RO were sorted. The sample was CD4+ T cells sorted from PBMCs after approximately 19-hour stimulation, taken from a patient who received antiretroviral therapy. These receptors all stem from an adult woman with HIV who was CMV-seropositive.

The chain uses TRBV10-3 and TRBJ2-2, with TRBD1 as a possible D gene (6 bases). Deletions cut 0 bases from V and 6 bases from J, with 8 bases between. There are 14 residues in the CDR3. CDR1 and CDR2 from the germline V gene are ENHRY and SYGVKD. The CDR3 loop reads CAISESGGPGELFF. CDR3 DNA: TGTGCCATCAGTGAGTCAGGGGGTCCCGGGGAGCTGTTTTTT.

The CDR3 coding sequence is TGTGCCAGCAGCCAGCTTCTGGGACGGAACTATGGCTACACCTTC. This codes for CASSQLLGRNYGYTF. The rearrangement uses TRBV3-1 (or the pseudogene TRBV3-2) and TRBJ1-2; maybe TRBD1 (5 bases). Germline loops: CDR1 LGHDT, CDR2 YNNKEL (reference sequence). The CDR3 has 15 residues. The germline V and J ends were trimmed by 3 bases and 2 bases, with 13 bases remaining between them.

The chain joins TRBV3-1 (or the pseudogene TRBV3-2) to TRBJ1-5; D gene ambiguous. The germline V and J ends were trimmed by 4 bases and 2 bases, with 9 bases remaining between them. The germline CDR1 and CDR2 sequences are LGHDT and YNNKEL (reference sequence). CDR3 length equals 14 residues. The DNA of the CDR3 is TGTGCCAGCAGCCTCCGAGTGGGCAATCAGCCCCAGCATTTT. It translates to CASSLRVGNQPQHF.

This clone was seen a single time. The same CDR3 can be traced to other DNA sequences in this sample. The chain employs TRBV5-1 and TRBJ1-4; D is perhaps TRBD1 (5 bases). Deletions cut 0 bases from V and 8 bases from J, with 11 bases between. The CDR3 runs to 14 residues. Germline V gene lookup returns CDR1 SGHRS and CDR2 YFSETQ. The CDR3 here is CASSLAGEREKLFF. CDR3 DNA: TGCGCCAGCAGCTTGGCGGGGGAACGGGAAAAACTGTTTTTT.

The chain employs TRBV5-1 and TRBJ2-1; 10 nucleotides line up with TRBD1. In germline, CDR1 is SGHRS, CDR2 YFSETQ. The CDR3 sequence is 15 residues long. V was clipped by 4 bases and J by 7 bases; unmatched bases: 8. The CDR3 region is CASSARTGGSNEQFF. The CDR3 nucleotides are TGCGCCAGCAGCGCACGGACAGGGGGTAGTAATGAGCAGTTCTTC. Full variable domain (outside the CDR3, taken from reference TRBV5-1 and TRBJ2-1): KAGVTQTPRYLIKTRGQQVTLSCSPISGHRSVSWYQQTPGQGLQFLFEYFSETQRNKGNFPGRFSGRQFSNSRSEMNVSTLELGDSALYLCASSARTGGSNEQFFGPGTRLTVL.

The V gene is TRBV12-3 or TRBV12-4, the J gene TRBJ2-7; D is uncertain. Trimming left V 3 bases short and J 4 bases short, with 10 bases between. The CDR3 runs to 13 residues. The CDR3 spells CASSFNRQYEQYF. The CDR3 DNA reads as TGTGCCAGCAGTTTCAATCGCCAATACGAGCAGTACTTC.

This chain connects TRBV6-2 or TRBV6-3 to TRBJ1-1; tentative D call: TRBD1 (6 bases). This CDR3 region has 14 residues. Germline CDR1 and CDR2: MNHEY and SVGEGT. Trimming cost V 6 bases and J 4 bases, with 15 bases left between them. In DNA, the CDR3 is TGTGCCAGCAGCCCCCAAGGAGGGGGCACTGAAGCTTTCTTT. This codes for CASSPQGGGTEAFF.

The J gene is TRBJ2-3, the V gene TRBV24-1, with no clear D. Germline CDR1 is KGHDR and CDR2 is SFDVKD. The CDR3 loop spans 12 amino acids. V was shortened by 6 bases and J by 6 bases, with 9 bases between the two germline ends. This chain's CDR3 is CATSSTEDTQYF. The CDR3 DNA reads TGTGCCACCAGTTCGACTGAGGATACGCAGTATTTT.

The chain recombines TRBV19 with TRBJ2-6; D gene uncertain. CDR1 is LNHDA and CDR2 is SQIVND in the germline V gene (reference sequence). The V end lost 6 bases, the J end lost 0 bases, and 9 bases lay between the germline ends. This CDR3 has 15 residues. The CDR3 DNA follows: TGTGCCAGTAGAGTCCAGAGCTCTGGGGCCAACGTCCTGACTTTC. Amino acid sequence: CASRVQSSGANVLTF.

In its sample, this clone was seen a few times. The CDR3 sequence: CSVVISGGSTDTQYF. The CDR3, as DNA: TGCAGCGTTGTTATCAGCGGGGGGAGCACAGATACGCAGTATTTT. This chain joins TRBV29-1 and TRBJ2-3, with 9 bases aligning to TRBD2. V was clipped by 4 bases and J by 0 bases; unmatched bases: 5. The CDR3 has 15 residues. CDR1 and CDR2 from the germline V gene are SQVTM and ANQGSEA.

The chain combines TRBV19 with TRBJ2-7; the D gene is possibly TRBD1 (6 bases). CDR3 length: 15 residues. Germline values: CDR1 LNHDA, CDR2 SQIVND (reference sequence). The ends were cut back, 9 bases at V and 4 bases at J, with 22 bases in the middle. The CDR3 DNA reads TGTGCCAGCCGGGCAACAGGGACGCATCGATACGAGCAGTACTTC. It specifies CASRATGTHRYEQYF.

V is TRBV2 and J is TRBJ2-7, with D perhaps TRBD1 (6 bases). The length of the CDR3 is 15 residues. V gave up 8 bases and J gave up 2 bases, with 19 bases separating them. The germline CDR1 and CDR2 sequences are SNHLY and FYNNEI. The CDR3: CASHDDRPFPYEQYF. Here the CDR3 DNA reads TGTGCCAGCCACGACGACAGGCCGTTCCCCTACGAGCAGTACTTC.

The chain uses TRBV5-8 and TRBJ1-1; D unresolved. The CDR3 runs 12 residues. V dropped 3 bases and J dropped 8 bases, with 11 bases sitting between them. In germline, CDR1 is SGHTS, CDR2 YDEGEE. The CDR3 DNA follows: TGTGCCAGCAGCTCACTCCGGGAAGAAGCTTTCTTT. It is translated as CASSSLREEAFF.

This rearrangement joins TRBV5-4 to TRBJ2-6, with 9 bases identical to TRBD1. The V segment lost 3 bases and the J segment 1 base; nucleotides outside the gene matches: 5. The CDR3 runs 17 residues. The germline gives CDR1 SGHNT, CDR2 YYREEE (reference sequence). The CDR3 loop is CASSSGQGISGANVLTF. In DNA form, the CDR3 reads TGTGCCAGCAGCTCCGGACAGGGGATTTCTGGGGCCAACGTCCTGACTTTC.